This TCR beta chain came from a study of Tregs in tolerant kidney transplant recipients. Unstimulated regulatory T cells (CD4+CD25+CD127-), CD4+CD25- non-regulatory cells, CD4 and CD8 cells were FACS-sorted from thawed PBMCs. Using immunoSEQ multiplex PCR, the repertoire was profiled, and TCRdb retains in-frame clones only, with some absent. The table lists some 80,000 clones, around 98% of them singletons, with over 0.45% in the top ten. Trimming left V 0 bases short and J 2 bases short, with 9 bases between. This CDR3 comprises 15 residues. Per the germline V gene, CDR1 is SGHRS and CDR2 is YFSETQ. Whole-study results and caveats: Tregs expanded with activated donor B cells seemed most donor-specific. The small number of patients limits these findings pending further validation. Some patients' samples used different primers over time, so nucleotide sequences weren't comparable.

A remark on this clone: Antigen: not known.

The TCR comes from a human donor who received a combined kidney and bone marrow transplant. Specimen: CD4+ T cells from blood, collected before the transplant. The chain is built from TRBV5-1 and TRBJ1-3; tentative D call: TRBD1 (6 bases). DNA for the CDR3: TGCGCCAGCAGCTTGGAAGCAGGGGCTGGAAACACCATATATTTT. Its translation is CASSLEAGAGNTIYF.